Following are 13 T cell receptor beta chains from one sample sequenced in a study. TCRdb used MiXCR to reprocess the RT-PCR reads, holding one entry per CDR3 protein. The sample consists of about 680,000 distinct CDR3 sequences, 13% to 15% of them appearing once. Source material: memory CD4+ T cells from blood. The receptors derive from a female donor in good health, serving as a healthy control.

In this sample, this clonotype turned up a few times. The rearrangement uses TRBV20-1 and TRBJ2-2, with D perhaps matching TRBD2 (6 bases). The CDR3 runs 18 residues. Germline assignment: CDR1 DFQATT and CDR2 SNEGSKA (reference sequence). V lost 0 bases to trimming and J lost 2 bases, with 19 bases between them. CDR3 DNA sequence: TGCAGTGCTAGAGAACCCTGGGCGGGGACGGTAAACACCGGGGAGCTGTTTTTT. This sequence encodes CSAREPWAGTVNTGELFF.

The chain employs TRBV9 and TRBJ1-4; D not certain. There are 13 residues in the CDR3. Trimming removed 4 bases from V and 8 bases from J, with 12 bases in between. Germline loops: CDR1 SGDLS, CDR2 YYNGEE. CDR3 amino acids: CASSPIGTEKLFF. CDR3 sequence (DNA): TGTGCCAGCAGCCCTATCGGAACGGAAAAACTGTTTTTT.

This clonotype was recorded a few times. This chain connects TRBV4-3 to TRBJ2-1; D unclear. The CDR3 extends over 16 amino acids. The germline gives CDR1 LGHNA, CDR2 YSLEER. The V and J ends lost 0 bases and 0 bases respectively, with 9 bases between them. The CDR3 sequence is CASSQDLASSYNEQFF. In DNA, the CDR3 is TGCGCCAGCAGCCAAGATCTCGCTAGCTCCTACAATGAGCAGTTCTTC.

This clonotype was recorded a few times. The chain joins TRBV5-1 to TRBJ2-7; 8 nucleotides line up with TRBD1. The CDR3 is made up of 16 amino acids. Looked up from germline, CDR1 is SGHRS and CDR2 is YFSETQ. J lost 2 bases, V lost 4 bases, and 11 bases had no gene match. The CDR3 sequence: CASSQRPTGATYEQYF. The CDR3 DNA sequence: TGCGCCAGCAGCCAACGTCCGACAGGGGCCACCTACGAGCAGTACTTC.

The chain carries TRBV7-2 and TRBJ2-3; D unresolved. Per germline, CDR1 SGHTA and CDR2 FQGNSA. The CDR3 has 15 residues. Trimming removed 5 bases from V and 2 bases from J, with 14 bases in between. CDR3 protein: CASSPQKSDTDTQYF. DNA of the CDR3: TGTGCCAGCAGCCCACAAAAATCCGACACAGATACGCAGTATTTT.

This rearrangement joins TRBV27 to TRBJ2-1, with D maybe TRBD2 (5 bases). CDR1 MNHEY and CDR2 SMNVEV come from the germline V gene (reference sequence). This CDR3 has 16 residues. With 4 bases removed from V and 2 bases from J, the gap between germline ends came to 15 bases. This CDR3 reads CASSYEAVPPYNEQFF. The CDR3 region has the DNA TGTGCCAGCAGTTACGAAGCGGTTCCCCCCTACAATGAGCAGTTCTTC.

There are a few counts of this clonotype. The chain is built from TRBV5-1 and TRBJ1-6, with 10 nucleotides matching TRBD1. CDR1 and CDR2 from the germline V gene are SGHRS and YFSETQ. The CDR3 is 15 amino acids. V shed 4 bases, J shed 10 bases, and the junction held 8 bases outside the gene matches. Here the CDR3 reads CASSREGQGDSPLHF. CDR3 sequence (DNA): TGCGCCAGCAGCCGAGAAGGACAGGGGGACTCACCCCTCCACTTT.

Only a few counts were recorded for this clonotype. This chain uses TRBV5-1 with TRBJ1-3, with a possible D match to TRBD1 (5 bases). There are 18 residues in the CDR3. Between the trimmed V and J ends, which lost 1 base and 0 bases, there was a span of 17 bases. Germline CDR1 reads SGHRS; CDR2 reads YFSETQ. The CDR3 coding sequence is TGCGCCAGCAGCTTGAAGATGGGGACGGCGAACTCTGGAAACACCATATATTTT. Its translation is CASSLKMGTANSGNTIYF.

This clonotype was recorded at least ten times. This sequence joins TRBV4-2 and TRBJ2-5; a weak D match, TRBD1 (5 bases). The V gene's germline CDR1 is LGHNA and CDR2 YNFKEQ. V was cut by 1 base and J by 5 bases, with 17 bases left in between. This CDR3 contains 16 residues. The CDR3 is CASSQVGEKKEETQYF. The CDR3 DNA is TGTGCCAGCAGCCAAGTAGGGGAAAAAAAGGAGGAGACCCAGTACTTC.

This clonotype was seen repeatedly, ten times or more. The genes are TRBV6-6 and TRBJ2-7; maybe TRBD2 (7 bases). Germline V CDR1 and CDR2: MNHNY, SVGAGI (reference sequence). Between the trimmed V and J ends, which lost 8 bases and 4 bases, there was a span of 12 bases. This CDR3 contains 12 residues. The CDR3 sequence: CASRGGVYEQYF. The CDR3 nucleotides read TGTGCCAGCCGAGGGGGGGTATACGAGCAGTACTTC.

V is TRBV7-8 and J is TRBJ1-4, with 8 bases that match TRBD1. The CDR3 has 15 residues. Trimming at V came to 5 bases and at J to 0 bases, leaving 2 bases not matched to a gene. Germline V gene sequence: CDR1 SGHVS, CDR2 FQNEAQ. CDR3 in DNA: TGTGCCAGCAGCATGGGACAGGCAACTAATGAAAAACTGTTTTTT. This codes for CASSMGQATNEKLFF.

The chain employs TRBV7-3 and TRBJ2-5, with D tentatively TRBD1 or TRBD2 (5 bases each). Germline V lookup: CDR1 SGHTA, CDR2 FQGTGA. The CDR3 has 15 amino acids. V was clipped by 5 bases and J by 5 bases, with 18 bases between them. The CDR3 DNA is TGTGCCAGCAGCACACGGCTCGGCTGGGGGGAGACCCAGTACTTC. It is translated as CASSTRLGWGETQYF.

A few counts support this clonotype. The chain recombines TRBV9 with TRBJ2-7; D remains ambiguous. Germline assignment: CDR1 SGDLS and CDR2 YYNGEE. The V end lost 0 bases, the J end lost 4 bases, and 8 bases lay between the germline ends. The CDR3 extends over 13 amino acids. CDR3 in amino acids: CASSVGPRYEQYF. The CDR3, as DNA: TGTGCCAGCAGCGTAGGGCCCCGTTACGAGCAGTACTTC.